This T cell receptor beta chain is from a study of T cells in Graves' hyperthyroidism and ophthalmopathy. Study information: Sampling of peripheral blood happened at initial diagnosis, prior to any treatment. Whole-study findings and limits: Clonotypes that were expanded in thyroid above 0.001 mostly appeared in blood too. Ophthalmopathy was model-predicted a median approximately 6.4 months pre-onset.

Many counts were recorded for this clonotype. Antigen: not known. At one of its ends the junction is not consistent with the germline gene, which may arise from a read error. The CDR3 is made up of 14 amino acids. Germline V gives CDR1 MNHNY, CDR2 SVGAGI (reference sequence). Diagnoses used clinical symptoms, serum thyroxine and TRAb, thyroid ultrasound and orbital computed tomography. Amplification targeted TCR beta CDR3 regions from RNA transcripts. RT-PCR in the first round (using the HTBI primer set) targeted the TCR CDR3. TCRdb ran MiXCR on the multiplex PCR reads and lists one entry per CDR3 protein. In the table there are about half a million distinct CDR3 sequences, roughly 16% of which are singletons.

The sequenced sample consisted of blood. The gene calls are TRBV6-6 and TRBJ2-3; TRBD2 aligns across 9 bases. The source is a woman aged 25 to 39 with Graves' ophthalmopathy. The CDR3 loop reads CASSYGTSRDTQYF. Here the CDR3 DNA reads TGTGCCAGCAGTTACGGGACTAGCAGAGATACGCAGTATTTT.